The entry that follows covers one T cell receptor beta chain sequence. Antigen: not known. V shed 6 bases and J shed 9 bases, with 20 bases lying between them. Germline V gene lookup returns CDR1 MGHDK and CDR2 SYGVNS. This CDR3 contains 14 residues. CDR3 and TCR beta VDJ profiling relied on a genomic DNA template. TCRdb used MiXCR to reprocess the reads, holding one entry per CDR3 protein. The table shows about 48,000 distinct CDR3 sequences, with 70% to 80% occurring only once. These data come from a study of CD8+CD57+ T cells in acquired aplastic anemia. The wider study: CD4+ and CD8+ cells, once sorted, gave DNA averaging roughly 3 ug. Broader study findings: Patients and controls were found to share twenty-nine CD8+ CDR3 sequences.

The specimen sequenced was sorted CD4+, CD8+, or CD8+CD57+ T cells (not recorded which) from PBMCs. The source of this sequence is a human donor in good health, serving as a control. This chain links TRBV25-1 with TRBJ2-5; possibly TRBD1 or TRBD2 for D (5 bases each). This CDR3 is CASSLPGDLIAQYF. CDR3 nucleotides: TGTGCCAGCAGCCTCCCTGGGGACCTTATCGCCCAGTACTTC.